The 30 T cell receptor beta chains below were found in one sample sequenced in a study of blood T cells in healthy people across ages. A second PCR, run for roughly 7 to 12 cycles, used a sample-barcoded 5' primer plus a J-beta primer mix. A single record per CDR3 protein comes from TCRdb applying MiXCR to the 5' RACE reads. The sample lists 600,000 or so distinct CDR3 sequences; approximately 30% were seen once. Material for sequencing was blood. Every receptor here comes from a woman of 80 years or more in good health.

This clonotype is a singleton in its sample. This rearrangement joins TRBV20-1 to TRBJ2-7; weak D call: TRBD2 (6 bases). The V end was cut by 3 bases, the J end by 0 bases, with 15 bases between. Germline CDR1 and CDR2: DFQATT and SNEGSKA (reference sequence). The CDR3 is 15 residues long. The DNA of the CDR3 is TGCAGTGCTAGCTTAGGCGGGATTAGCTCCTACGAGCAGTACTTC. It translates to CSASLGGISSYEQYF.

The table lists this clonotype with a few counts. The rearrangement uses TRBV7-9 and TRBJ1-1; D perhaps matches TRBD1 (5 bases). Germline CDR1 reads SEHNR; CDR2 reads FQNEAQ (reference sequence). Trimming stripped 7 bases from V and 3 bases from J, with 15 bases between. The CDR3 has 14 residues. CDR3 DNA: TGTGCCAGCACCAAGGGAGGGACGTACACTGAAGCTTTCTTT. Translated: CASTKGGTYTEAFF.

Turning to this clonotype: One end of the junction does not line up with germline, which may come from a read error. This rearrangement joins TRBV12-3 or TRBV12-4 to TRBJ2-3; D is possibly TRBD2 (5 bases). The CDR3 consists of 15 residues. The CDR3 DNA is TGTGCCAGCAGTTTAGCGGGAGTGGGAGCAGATGCGCAGTATTTT. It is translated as CASSLAGVGADAQYF.

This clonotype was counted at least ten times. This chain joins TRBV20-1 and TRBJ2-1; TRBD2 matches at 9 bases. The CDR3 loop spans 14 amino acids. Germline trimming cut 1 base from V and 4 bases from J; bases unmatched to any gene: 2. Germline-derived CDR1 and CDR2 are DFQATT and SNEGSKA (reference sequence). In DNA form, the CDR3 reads TGCAGTGCTAGAGGAGCGGGGGGTTACAATGAGCAGTTCTTC. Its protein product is CSARGAGGYNEQFF.

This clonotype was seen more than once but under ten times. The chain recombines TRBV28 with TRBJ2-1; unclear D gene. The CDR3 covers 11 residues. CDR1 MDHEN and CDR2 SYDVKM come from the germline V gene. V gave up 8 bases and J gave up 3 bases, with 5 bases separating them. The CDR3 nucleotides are TGTGCCAGCGAGGACTACAATGAGCAGTTCTTC. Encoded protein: CASEDYNEQFF.

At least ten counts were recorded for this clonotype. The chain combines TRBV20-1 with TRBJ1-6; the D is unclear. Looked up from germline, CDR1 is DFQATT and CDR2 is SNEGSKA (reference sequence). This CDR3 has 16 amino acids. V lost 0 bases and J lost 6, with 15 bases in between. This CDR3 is CSARDGRGRGNSPLHF. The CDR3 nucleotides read TGCAGTGCTAGAGACGGACGAGGGAGAGGTAATTCACCCCTCCACTTT.

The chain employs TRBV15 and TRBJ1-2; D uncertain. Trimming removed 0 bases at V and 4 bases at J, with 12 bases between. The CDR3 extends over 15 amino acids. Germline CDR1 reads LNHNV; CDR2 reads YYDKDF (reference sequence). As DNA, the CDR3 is TGTGCCACCAGCAGAGATCGGGCCCTCTCCTATGGCTACACCTTC. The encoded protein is CATSRDRALSYGYTF.

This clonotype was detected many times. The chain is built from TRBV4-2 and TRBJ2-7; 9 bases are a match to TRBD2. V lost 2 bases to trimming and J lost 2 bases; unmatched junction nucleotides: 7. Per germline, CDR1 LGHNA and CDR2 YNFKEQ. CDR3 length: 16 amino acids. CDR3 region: CASSQLAGGATYEQYF. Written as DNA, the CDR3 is TGTGCCAGCAGCCAACTTGCGGGGGGGGCCACCTACGAGCAGTACTTC.

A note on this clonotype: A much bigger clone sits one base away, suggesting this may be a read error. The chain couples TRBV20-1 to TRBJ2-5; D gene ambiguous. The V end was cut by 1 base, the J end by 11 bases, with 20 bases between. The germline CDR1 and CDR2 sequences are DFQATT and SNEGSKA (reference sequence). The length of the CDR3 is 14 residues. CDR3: CSARGTGRNNEQYF. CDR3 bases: TGCAGTGCTAGAGGGACGGGCCGGAACAATGAGCAGTACTTC.

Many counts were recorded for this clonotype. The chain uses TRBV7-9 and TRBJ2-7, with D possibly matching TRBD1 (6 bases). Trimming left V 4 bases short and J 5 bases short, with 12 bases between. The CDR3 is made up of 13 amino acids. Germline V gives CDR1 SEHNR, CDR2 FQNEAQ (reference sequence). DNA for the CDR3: TGTGCCAGCAGCTCCACAGGGATGCACGAGCAGTACTTC. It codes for CASSSTGMHEQYF.

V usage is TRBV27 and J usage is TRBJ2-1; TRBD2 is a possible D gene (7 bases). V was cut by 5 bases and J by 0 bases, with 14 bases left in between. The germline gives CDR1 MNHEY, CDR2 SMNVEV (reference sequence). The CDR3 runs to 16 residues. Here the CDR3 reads CASSGRGRDSYNEQFF. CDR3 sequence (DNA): TGTGCCAGCAGTGGAAGGGGGAGGGACTCCTACAATGAGCAGTTCTTC.

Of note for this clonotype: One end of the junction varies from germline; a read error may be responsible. The CDR3 here is CAGSSIAGRNTDTQYF. In DNA, the CDR3 is TGTGCCGGCAGCTCTATAGCGGGGAGAAACACAGATACGCAGTATTTT. V is TRBV7-9 and J is TRBJ2-3; 8 bases are a match to TRBD2. The CDR3 totals 16 residues. Germline CDR1 reads SEHNR; CDR2 reads FQNEAQ (reference sequence).

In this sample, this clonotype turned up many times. The CDR3: CASSLTQDGYTF. CDR3 bases: TGCGCCAGCAGCCTCACACAGGATGGCTACACCTTC. This chain links TRBV5-1 with TRBJ1-2; D might be TRBD1 (5 bases). Germline CDR1 and CDR2: SGHRS and YFSETQ. V was shortened by 4 bases and J by 6 bases, with 10 bases between the two germline ends. This CDR3 spans 12 amino acids.

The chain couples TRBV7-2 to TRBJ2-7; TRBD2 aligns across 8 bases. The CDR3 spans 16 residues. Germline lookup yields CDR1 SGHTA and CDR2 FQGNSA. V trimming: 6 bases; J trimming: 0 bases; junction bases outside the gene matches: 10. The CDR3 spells CASSIAAGAVSYEQYF. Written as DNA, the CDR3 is TGTGCCAGCAGTATTGCAGCGGGGGCCGTCTCCTACGAGCAGTACTTC.

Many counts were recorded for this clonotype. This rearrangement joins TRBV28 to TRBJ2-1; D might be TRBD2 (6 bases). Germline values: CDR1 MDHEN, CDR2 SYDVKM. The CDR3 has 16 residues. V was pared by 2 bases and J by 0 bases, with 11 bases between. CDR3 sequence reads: CASSLGGISSYNEQFF. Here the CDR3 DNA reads TGTGCCAGCAGTTTAGGGGGGATTAGCTCCTACAATGAGCAGTTCTTC.

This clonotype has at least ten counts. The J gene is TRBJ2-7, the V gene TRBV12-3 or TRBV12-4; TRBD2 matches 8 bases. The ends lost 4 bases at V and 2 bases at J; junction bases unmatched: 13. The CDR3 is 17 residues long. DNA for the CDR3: TGTGCCAGCAGTTCATCGGGGGGGACAACCATGCCCTACGAGCAGTACTTC. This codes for CASSSSGGTTMPYEQYF.

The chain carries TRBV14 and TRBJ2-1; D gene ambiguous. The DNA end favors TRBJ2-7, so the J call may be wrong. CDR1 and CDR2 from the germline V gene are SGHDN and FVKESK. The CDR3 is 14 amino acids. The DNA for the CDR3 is TGTGCCAGCAGCCAGGAACCGATATACAATGAGCAGTACTTC. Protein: CASSQEPIYNEQYF.

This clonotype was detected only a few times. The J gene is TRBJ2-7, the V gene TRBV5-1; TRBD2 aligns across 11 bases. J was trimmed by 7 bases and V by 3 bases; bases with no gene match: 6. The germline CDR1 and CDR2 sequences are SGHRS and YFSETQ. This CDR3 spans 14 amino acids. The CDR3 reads CASSSTSGSREQYF. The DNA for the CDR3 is TGCGCCAGCAGCTCAACTAGCGGGAGTCGAGAGCAGTACTTC. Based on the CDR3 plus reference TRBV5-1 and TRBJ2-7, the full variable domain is KAGVTQTPRYLIKTRGQQVTLSCSPISGHRSVSWYQQTPGQGLQFLFEYFSETQRNKGNFPGRFSGRQFSNSRSEMNVSTLELGDSALYLCASSSTSGSREQYFGPGTRLTVT.

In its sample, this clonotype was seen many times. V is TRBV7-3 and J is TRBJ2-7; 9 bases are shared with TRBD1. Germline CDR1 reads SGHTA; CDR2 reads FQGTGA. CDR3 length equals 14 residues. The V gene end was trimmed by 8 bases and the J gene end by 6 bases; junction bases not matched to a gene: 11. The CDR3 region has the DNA TGTGCCAGCGGGCCCGGACAGGGGCTGGGCGAGCAGTACTTC. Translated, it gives CASGPGQGLGEQYF.

CDR3 residues: CSARDPTSGLVGSSYNEQFF. The CDR3 DNA reads TGCAGTGCTAGAGATCCTACTAGCGGGCTTGTAGGAAGCTCCTACAATGAGCAGTTCTTC. The chain is built from TRBV20-1 and TRBJ2-1, with TRBD2 identical over 9 bases. The CDR3 is made up of 20 amino acids. V trimming: 0 bases; J trimming: 0 bases; junction bases outside the gene matches: 15. Germline lookup yields CDR1 DFQATT and CDR2 SNEGSKA (reference sequence).

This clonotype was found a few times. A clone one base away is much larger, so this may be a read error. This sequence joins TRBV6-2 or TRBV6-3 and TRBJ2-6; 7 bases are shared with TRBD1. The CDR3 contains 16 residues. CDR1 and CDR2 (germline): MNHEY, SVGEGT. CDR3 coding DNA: TGTGCCGGCAGTAGGGTCACAGGGGCTGGGGCCAACGTCCTGACTTTC. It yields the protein CAGSRVTGAGANVLTF.

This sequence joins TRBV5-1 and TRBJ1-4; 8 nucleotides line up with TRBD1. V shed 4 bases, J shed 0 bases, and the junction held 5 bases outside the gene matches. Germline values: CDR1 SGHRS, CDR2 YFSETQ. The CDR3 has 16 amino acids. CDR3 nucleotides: TGCGCCAGCAGCGCGGGGACAGGAGCAACTAATGAAAAACTGTTTTTT. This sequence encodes CASSAGTGATNEKLFF. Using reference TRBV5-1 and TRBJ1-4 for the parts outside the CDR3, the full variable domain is KAGVTQTPRYLIKTRGQQVTLSCSPISGHRSVSWYQQTPGQGLQFLFEYFSETQRNKGNFPGRFSGRQFSNSRSEMNVSTLELGDSALYLCASSAGTGATNEKLFFGSGTQLSVL.

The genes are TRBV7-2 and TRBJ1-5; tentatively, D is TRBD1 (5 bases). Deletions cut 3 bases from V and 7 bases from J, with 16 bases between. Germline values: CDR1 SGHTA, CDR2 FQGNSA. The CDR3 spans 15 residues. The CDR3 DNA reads TGTGCCAGCAGCTTGGACGGGGGTAGGCAGCAGCCCCAGCATTTT. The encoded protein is CASSLDGGRQQPQHF.

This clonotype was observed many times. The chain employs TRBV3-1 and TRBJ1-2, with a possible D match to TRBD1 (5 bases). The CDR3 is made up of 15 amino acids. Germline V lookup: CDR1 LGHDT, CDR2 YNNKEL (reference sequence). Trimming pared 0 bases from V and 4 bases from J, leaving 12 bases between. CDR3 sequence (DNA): TGTGCCAGCAGCCAAGACCCGACAGTGTTCTATGGCTACACCTTC. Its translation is CASSQDPTVFYGYTF. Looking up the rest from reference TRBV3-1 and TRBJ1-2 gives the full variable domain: DTAVSQTPKYLVTQMGNDKSIKCEQNLGHDTMYWYKQDSKKFLKIMFSYNNKELIINETVPNRFSPKSPDKAHLNLHINSLELGDSAVYFCASSQDPTVFYGYTFGSGTRLTVV.

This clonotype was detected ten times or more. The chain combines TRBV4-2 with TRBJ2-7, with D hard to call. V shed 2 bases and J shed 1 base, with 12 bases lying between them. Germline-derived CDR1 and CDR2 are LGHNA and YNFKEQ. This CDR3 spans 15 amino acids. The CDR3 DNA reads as TGTGCCAGCAGCCAACCCAACGGCAAATCCTACGAGCAGTACTTC. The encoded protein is CASSQPNGKSYEQYF.

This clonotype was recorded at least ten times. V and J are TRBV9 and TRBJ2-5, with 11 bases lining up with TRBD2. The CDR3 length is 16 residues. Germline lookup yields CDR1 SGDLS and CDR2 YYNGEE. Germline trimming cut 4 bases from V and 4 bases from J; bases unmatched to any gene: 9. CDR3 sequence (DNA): TGTGCCAGCAGCACGGATAGCGGGGGGGCCGGAGAGACCCAGTACTTC. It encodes CASSTDSGGAGETQYF.

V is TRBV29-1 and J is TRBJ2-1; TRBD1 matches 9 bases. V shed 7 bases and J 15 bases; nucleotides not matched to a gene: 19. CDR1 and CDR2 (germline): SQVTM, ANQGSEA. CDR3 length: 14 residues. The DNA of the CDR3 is TGCAGCGCCCGACTAGGGGACAGGGTGAGAGGCTGGTTCTTC. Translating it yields CSARLGDRVRGWFF.

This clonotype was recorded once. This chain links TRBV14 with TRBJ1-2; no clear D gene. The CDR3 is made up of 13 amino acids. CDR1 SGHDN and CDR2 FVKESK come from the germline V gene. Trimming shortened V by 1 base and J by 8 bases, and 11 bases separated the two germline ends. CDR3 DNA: TGTGCCAGCAGCCAAGGCTTACGCGTCGGCTACACCTTC. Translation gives CASSQGLRVGYTF.

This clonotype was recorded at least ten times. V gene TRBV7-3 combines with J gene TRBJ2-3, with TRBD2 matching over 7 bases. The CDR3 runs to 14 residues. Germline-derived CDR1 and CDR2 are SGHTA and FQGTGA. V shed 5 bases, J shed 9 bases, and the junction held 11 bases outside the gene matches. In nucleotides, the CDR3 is TGTGCCAGCAGCCCCCGGACTTCCGGGGGGACGCAGTATTTT. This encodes CASSPRTSGGTQYF. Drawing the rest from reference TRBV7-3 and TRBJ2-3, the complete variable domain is GAGVSQTPSNKVTEKGKYVELRCDPISGHTALYWYRQSLGQGPEFLIYFQGTGAADDSGLPNDRFFAVRPEGSVSTLKIQRTERGDSAVYLCASSPRTSGGTQYFGPGTRLTVL.

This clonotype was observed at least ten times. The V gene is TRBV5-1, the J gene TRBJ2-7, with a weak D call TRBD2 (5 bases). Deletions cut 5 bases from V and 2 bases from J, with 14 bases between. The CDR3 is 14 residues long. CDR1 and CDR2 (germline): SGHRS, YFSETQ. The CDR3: CASSFMDSAYEQYF. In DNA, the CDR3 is TGCGCCAGCAGTTTTATGGACTCAGCCTACGAGCAGTACTTC.